One and the same sample provided the 26 T cell receptor beta chains below, sequenced in a study of PD-L1 blockade in urothelial cancer (dated by TCRdb to the late 2010s). The time point label on this specimen signifies: pretreatment peripheral blood. Library generation was performed with the immunoSEQ multiplex PCR assay. What TCRdb holds here is the immuneACCESS table cut down to in-frame rearrangements. Part of the clones is not present; checked against another copy, under half of the missing clones reflect an unresolved V gene, and the others are unexplained. The sample yields tens of thousands of clones; more than 80% were counted once. The biggest ten clones account for about 1.6% of the sample. The sample in question was PBMCs, obtained around atezolizumab (anti-PD-L1) treatment. All receptors derive from a man aged 70-80 years with urothelial cancer.

The rearrangement uses TRBV5-1 and TRBJ2-1; 7 bases agree with TRBD2. This CDR3 is built from 16 residues. The germline gives CDR1 SGHRS, CDR2 YFSETQ. J lost 0 bases, V lost 1 base, and 4 bases had no gene match. The CDR3 protein is CASSLTSASSYNEQFF. The CDR3 DNA reads TGCGCCAGCAGCTTGACTAGCGCGAGCTCCTACAATGAGCAGTTCTTC.

This chain connects TRBV7-9 to TRBJ2-3; 14 nucleotides match TRBD2. The V and J ends lost 5 bases and 6 bases, in that order; junction bases with no gene match: 10. This CDR3 is 17 amino acids long. The germline V gene encodes CDR1 SEHNR and CDR2 FQNEAQ (reference sequence). The chain's CDR3 is CASSSKTSGRAEDTQYF. The CDR3 coding sequence is TGTGCCAGCAGCAGTAAGACTAGCGGGAGGGCCGAGGATACGCAGTATTTT.

This chain links TRBV5-1 with TRBJ1-1; possibly TRBD1 for D (6 bases). The germline gives CDR1 SGHRS, CDR2 YFSETQ. V lost 5 bases to trimming and J lost 1 base, with 12 bases between them. This CDR3 comprises 14 residues. The CDR3 bases are TGCGCCAGCAGACTCCAGGGGACGAACACTGAAGCTTTCTTT. Translating gives CASRLQGTNTEAFF.

This rearrangement joins TRBV2 to TRBJ2-7, with 7 bases matching TRBD1. The CDR3 has 15 residues. With V trimmed by 4 bases and J by 4 bases, 10 bases remained unmatched. Germline values: CDR1 SNHLY, CDR2 FYNNEI. CDR3 protein: CASSGGNRGRYEQYF. The CDR3 bases are TGTGCCAGCAGTGGAGGCAACAGGGGCAGGTACGAGCAGTACTTC.

This clone was detected many times. This chain links TRBV7-2 with TRBJ2-1, with 13 bases identical to TRBD2. Germline lookup yields CDR1 SGHTA and CDR2 FQGNSA. V shed 4 bases and J 7 bases; nucleotides not matched to a gene: 4. The CDR3 totals 15 residues. The DNA of the CDR3 is TGTGCCAGCAGCTCCCCGACTAGCGGGAGGAATGAGCAGTTCTTC. Translation: CASSSPTSGRNEQFF.

This chain connects TRBV29-1 to TRBJ2-1; TRBD2 matches at 9 bases. The CDR3 contains 16 residues. CDR1 and CDR2 (germline): SQVTM, ANQGSEA. V shed 4 bases, J shed 6 bases, and the junction held 13 bases outside the gene matches. The CDR3 protein is CSVGWSLAGISNEQFF. CDR3 nucleotides: TGCAGCGTTGGGTGGTCACTAGCGGGCATTTCCAATGAGCAGTTCTTC.

The CDR3 region has the DNA TGTGCCAGCAGTTACGGGGGGGGCTCCTACGAGCAGTACTTC. Translating gives CASSYGGGSYEQYF. This chain joins TRBV6-5 and TRBJ2-7, with 7 positions matching TRBD2. This CDR3 region has 14 residues. The V segment lost 2 bases and the J segment 0 bases; nucleotides outside the gene matches: 1. Germline V gene lookup returns CDR1 MNHEY and CDR2 SVGAGI.

The CDR3 is CASSQVPSGRGFSYNEQFF. CDR3 DNA: TGCGCCAGCAGCCAAGTTCCTAGCGGGAGGGGGTTCTCCTACAATGAGCAGTTCTTC. The J gene is TRBJ2-1, the V gene TRBV4-1; 12 bases map to TRBD2. The CDR3 has 19 residues. Germline V CDR1 and CDR2: MGHRA, YSYEKL. Trimming cost V 1 base and J 0 bases; bases outside gene matches: 7.

This chain joins TRBV28 and TRBJ2-7; D might be TRBD2 (7 bases). V shed 1 base and J shed 2 bases, with 12 bases lying between them. Germline CDR1 MDHEN, CDR2 SYDVKM. The CDR3 is made up of 15 amino acids. Here the CDR3 reads CASSLSGEGAYEQYF. The CDR3 bases are TGTGCCAGCAGTTTATCGGGGGAGGGGGCCTACGAGCAGTACTTC.

The chain is built from TRBV2 and TRBJ1-2; 9 bases agree with TRBD1. This CDR3 region has 14 residues. Per the germline V gene, CDR1 is SNHLY and CDR2 is FYNNEI. The junction had 7 bases not matched to a gene; V was cut back by 6 bases and J by 5 bases. The CDR3 nucleotides read TGTGCCAGCAGGGGGGACAGGGTGATATATGGCTACACCTTC. Its translation: CASRGDRVIYGYTF.

The chain employs TRBV11-2 and TRBJ2-7; 15 bases line up with TRBD2. This CDR3 spans 17 amino acids. The V segment lost 5 bases and the J segment 2 bases; nucleotides outside the gene matches: 7. Germline loops: CDR1 SGHAT, CDR2 FQNNGV. In nucleotides, the CDR3 is TGTGCCAGCAGCCAGGGACTAGCGGGGGGCTCCCCCTACGAGCAGTACTTC. Its protein is CASSQGLAGGSPYEQYF.

This clone was seen once. The chain recombines TRBV19 with TRBJ1-5, with D maybe TRBD1 (6 bases). The CDR3 extends over 15 amino acids. Germline CDR1 and CDR2: LNHDA and SQIVND (reference sequence). V gave up 1 base and J gave up 6 bases, with 13 bases separating them. The CDR3 coding sequence is TGTGCCAGTAGTATAGTTGGGGGGGCAAGTCAGCCCCAGCATTTT. Protein sequence: CASSIVGGASQPQHF.

This clone was observed a few times. The sample contains more than one DNA sequence encoding this CDR3. This sequence joins TRBV28 and TRBJ2-7; D is uncertain. The germline gives CDR1 MDHEN, CDR2 SYDVKM. CDR3 length: 11 amino acids. Trimming removed 2 bases from V and 4 bases from J, with 3 bases in between. In nucleotides, the CDR3 is TGTGCCAGCAGTTTAGCGTACGAGCAGTACTTC. Its translation is CASSLAYEQYF.

This CDR3 reads CASSGSGTSTYEQYF. The CDR3 DNA reads as TGTGCCAGCAGTGGCTCGGGGACTTCCACCTACGAGCAGTACTTC. This chain joins TRBV7-6 and TRBJ2-7; tentatively, D is TRBD2 (6 bases). Germline V gene sequence: CDR1 SGHVS, CDR2 FNYEAQ. V was clipped by 6 bases and J by 2 bases, with 17 bases between them. This CDR3 spans 15 amino acids.

The chain is built from TRBV4-1 and TRBJ2-7; no reliable D call. In germline, CDR1 is MGHRA, CDR2 YSYEKL. The CDR3 contains 14 residues. The V and J ends lost 0 bases and 4 bases respectively, with 10 bases between them. The CDR3 reads CASSQDNRNYEQYF. The CDR3 DNA sequence: TGCGCCAGCAGCCAAGATAACAGAAATTACGAGCAGTACTTC.

This clone occurred a few times. The rearrangement uses TRBV27 and TRBJ2-7, with 9 bases aligning to TRBD2. The germline CDR1 and CDR2 sequences are MNHEY and SMNVEV (reference sequence). The CDR3 contains 16 residues. V lost 2 bases to trimming and J lost 2 bases; unmatched junction nucleotides: 7. The CDR3 sequence is CASSLRGGRGAYEQYF. The CDR3 DNA sequence: TGTGCCAGCAGTTTACGAGGCGGGAGGGGAGCCTACGAGCAGTACTTC.

V and J are TRBV10-1 and TRBJ2-5; TRBD2 agrees at 7 bases. The CDR3 spans 14 residues. Germline V gives CDR1 WNHNN, CDR2 SYGVQD (reference sequence). V shed 6 bases, J shed 5 bases, and the junction held 9 bases outside the gene matches. The CDR3 loop reads CASSASGTVETQYF. CDR3 DNA sequence: TGCGCCAGCAGCGCAAGCGGGACGGTGGAGACCCAGTACTTC.

The J gene is TRBJ2-1, the V gene TRBV2; 11 bases fit TRBD2. The J segment lost 8 bases and the V segment lost 9 bases, leaving 9 bases of the junction unmatched. The CDR3 has 14 amino acids. The germline V gene encodes CDR1 SNHLY and CDR2 FYNNEI. CDR3 in amino acids: CASLTSGSSYEQFF. CDR3 nucleotide sequence: TGTGCCAGTCTTACTAGCGGGAGTAGTTATGAGCAGTTCTTC.

Only one count was recorded for this clone. CDR3 loop: CASSSPSGKLINEQFF. The CDR3 coding sequence is TGTGCCAGCAGTTCCCCCAGCGGGAAGCTAATCAATGAGCAGTTCTTC. The chain uses TRBV6-6 and TRBJ2-1, with 7 nucleotides matching TRBD2. Germline trimming cut 4 bases from V and 6 bases from J; bases unmatched to any gene: 12. In germline, CDR1 is MNHNY, CDR2 SVGAGI (reference sequence). The CDR3 spans 16 residues.

A few counts support this clone. The chain has TRBV28 and TRBJ2-7, with 9 bases matching TRBD1. CDR1 is MDHEN, CDR2 SYDVKM, per germline. CDR3 length equals 12 residues. V lost 8 bases to trimming and J lost 2 bases; unmatched junction nucleotides: 1. The CDR3 coding sequence is TGTGCCAGCCGACAGGGGGCCTACGAGCAGTACTTC. Encoded protein: CASRQGAYEQYF.

This clone was observed a handful of times. The gene calls are TRBV28 and TRBJ1-2; a possible D gene is TRBD1 (6 bases). CDR1 is MDHEN and CDR2 is SYDVKM in the germline V gene. The CDR3 loop spans 14 amino acids. Trimming took off 2 bases at V and 4 bases at J, with 11 bases between the two ends. The CDR3 protein is CASSLPGGSYGYTF. As DNA, the CDR3 is TGTGCCAGCAGTTTACCGGGGGGCAGCTATGGCTACACCTTC.

The chain couples TRBV11-3 to TRBJ2-5, with D possibly matching TRBD2 (5 bases). The length of the CDR3 is 14 residues. The V and J ends lost 1 base and 4 bases respectively, with 10 bases between them. Germline-derived CDR1 and CDR2 are SGHNT and YENEEA. The CDR3 DNA reads TGTGCCAGCAGCTTAGCCGCAGGAGGAGAGACCCAGTACTTC. Translating gives CASSLAAGGETQYF.

The chain links TRBV4-3 to TRBJ1-1; D not certain. Germline CDR1 LGHNA, CDR2 YSLEER. There are 14 residues in the CDR3. Trimming removed 6 bases from V and 1 base from J, with 12 bases in between. The CDR3 nucleotides read TGCGCCAGCAGGCCCGGACTGCCGAACACTGAAGCTTTCTTT. Protein: CASRPGLPNTEAFF.

This rearrangement joins TRBV7-3 to TRBJ2-3, with TRBD2 identical over 9 bases. In germline, CDR1 is SGHTA, CDR2 FQGTGA. V shed 5 bases and J 6 bases; nucleotides not matched to a gene: 6. The CDR3 spans 14 residues. CDR3 nucleotide sequence: TGTGCCAGCAGCGATAGCGGGAGTTGGGATACGCAGTATTTT. Translated, it gives CASSDSGSWDTQYF.

The genes are TRBV10-3 and TRBJ2-7, with 9 bases fitting TRBD1. CDR1 is ENHRY and CDR2 is SYGVKD in the germline V gene. This CDR3 has 16 residues. J lost 4 bases, V lost 3 bases, and 10 bases had no gene match. The CDR3 DNA follows: TGTGCCATCAGTGAACCTAACCGGGACAGGGTGTACGAGCAGTACTTC. This translates into CAISEPNRDRVYEQYF.

This chain connects TRBV28 to TRBJ2-1, with D perhaps TRBD1 (6 bases). The germline gives CDR1 MDHEN, CDR2 SYDVKM. V was clipped by 10 bases and J by 4 bases, with 14 bases between them. This CDR3 spans 13 amino acids. As DNA, the CDR3 is TGTGCCACCGTTAGGGACAATTACAATGAGCAGTTCTTC. It codes for CATVRDNYNEQFF.